The clone carrying this T cell receptor (beta chain) was detected only once. These data come from a study of blood T cell repertoires in COVID-19. Assay: immunoSEQ multiplex PCR; the TCRdb copy retains only in-frame clones and omits some. The data contain about 140,000 clones, 78% of them singletons. Clinical histories supplied by participants themselves formed the basis of cohort assignment. This clonotype originated in a woman between 45 and 65 years old who had recovered from COVID-19. Input material: PBMCs or T cells enriched from blood (not recorded which).

CDR3 protein: CATSGGVETQYF. Here the CDR3 DNA reads TGTGCCACTTCGGGGGGAGTGGAGACCCAGTACTTC. J is TRBJ2-5 and V is TRBV24-1; 7 bases agree with TRBD2. Trimming cost V 10 bases and J 5 bases; bases outside gene matches: 6. CDR3 length equals 12 residues. CDR1 is KGHDR, CDR2 SFDVKD, per germline.